Listed here are 21 T cell receptor beta chains from one sample, sequenced in a study of OX40 agonist ivuxolimab in advanced cancers. Clones were sequenced by immunoSEQ multiplex PCR, and TCRdb holds only the in-frame ones, with some missing. The data hold 60,000 to 80,000 clones, with 79% observed a single time. Sequenced material: CD4+ or CD8+ T cells sorted from blood, taken in a trial of the OX40 agonist ivuxolimab. These receptor sequences come from an adult with an advanced solid tumor such as melanoma, head and neck, liver or kidney cancer.

This rearrangement joins TRBV7-3 to TRBJ2-1, with 7 bases that match TRBD1. V lost 5 bases, J lost 4 bases, and 5 bases stayed unmatched. This CDR3 comprises 14 residues. Germline CDR1 SGHTA, CDR2 FQGTGA. In DNA form, the CDR3 reads TGTGCCAGCAGCCTTAACAGGGGATACAATGAGCAGTTCTTC. It specifies CASSLNRGYNEQFF.

The genes are TRBV30 and TRBJ2-1, with D possibly TRBD2 on 5 matching bases. Germline values: CDR1 GTSNPN, CDR2 SVGIG (reference sequence). The CDR3 sequence is 14 residues long. V was clipped by 4 bases and J by 3 bases, with 13 bases between them. As DNA, the CDR3 is TGTGCCTGGATGCGGAGGAACAACTACAATGAGCAGTTCTTC. It translates to CAWMRRNNYNEQFF.

A single count supports this clone. The V and J genes are TRBV19 and TRBJ2-7, with 8 nucleotides matching TRBD1. Germline CDR1 is LNHDA and CDR2 is SQIVND (reference sequence). The CDR3 runs to 16 residues. The V segment lost 5 bases and the J segment 5 bases; nucleotides outside the gene matches: 14. The CDR3 coding sequence is TGTGCCAGTAGTCCGGGACAGGACGCCCTACCCCACGAGCAGTACTTC. This codes for CASSPGQDALPHEQYF.

The V gene is TRBV5-1, the J gene TRBJ2-7; 7 nucleotides line up with TRBD1. CDR1 is SGHRS and CDR2 is YFSETQ in the germline V gene. The length of the CDR3 is 13 residues. Trimming removed 4 bases from V and 3 bases from J; junction bases left unmatched: 4. CDR3 DNA: TGCGCCAGCAGCAACGACAGGGACTACGAGCAGTACTTC. Amino acids: CASSNDRDYEQYF.

V and J are TRBV7-9 and TRBJ2-3; possibly TRBD1 for D (6 bases). Deletions cut 1 base from V and 14 bases from J, with 13 bases between. Germline values: CDR1 SEHNR, CDR2 FQNEAQ (reference sequence). There are 12 residues in the CDR3. The CDR3 loop is CASSLGLDSRYF. The CDR3 DNA reads as TGTGCCAGCAGCTTAGGCTTGGACAGCCGGTATTTT.

The V call is TRBV5-1, the J call TRBJ2-7, with TRBD1 matching over 7 bases. Germline V gene sequence: CDR1 SGHRS, CDR2 YFSETQ. The trim removed 3 bases at V and 4 bases at J, leaving 7 bases unmatched. This CDR3 is built from 14 residues. Here the CDR3 reads CASSSRDRDYEQYF. CDR3 coding DNA: TGCGCCAGCAGCTCCCGGGACAGAGATTACGAGCAGTACTTC. Combining the CDR3 with reference TRBV5-1 and TRBJ2-7 gives the whole variable domain KAGVTQTPRYLIKTRGQQVTLSCSPISGHRSVSWYQQTPGQGLQFLFEYFSETQRNKGNFPGRFSGRQFSNSRSEMNVSTLELGDSALYLCASSSRDRDYEQYFGPGTRLTVT.

The V gene is TRBV27, the J gene TRBJ1-1; D is possibly TRBD1 (6 bases). CDR1 is MNHEY and CDR2 is SMNVEV in the germline V gene (reference sequence). The CDR3 spans 14 residues. The V gene lost 4 bases and the J gene lost 5 bases, with 14 bases spanning the gap. CDR3 DNA sequence: TGTGCCAGCAGTTACCCTACGGACAGAACTGAAGCTTTCTTT. Translating gives CASSYPTDRTEAFF.

The V gene is TRBV6-6, the J gene TRBJ1-2; D perhaps matches TRBD1 (5 bases). V lost 6 bases and J lost 8, with 16 bases in between. This CDR3 has 13 amino acids. Looked up from germline, CDR1 is MNHNY and CDR2 is SVGAGI (reference sequence). CDR3 nucleotides: TGTGCCAGCAGAAACCCCCAGGGCTTAGGCTACACCTTC. Translated: CASRNPQGLGYTF.

This chain connects TRBV18 to TRBJ2-7; 10 bases line up with TRBD1. Unmatched junction bases numbered 5, after V lost 5 bases and J lost 4 bases. The CDR3 contains 14 residues. CDR1 is KGHSH, CDR2 LQKENI, per germline. CDR3 loop: CASSGGQGVYEQYF. CDR3 DNA: TGTGCCAGCTCAGGTGGACAGGGGGTATACGAGCAGTACTTC.

The DNA for the CDR3 is TGCGCCAGCAGCTGGACCCCTTACAATGAGCAGTTCTTC. This translates into CASSWTPYNEQFF. This chain links TRBV5-1 with TRBJ2-1; D not resolved. The V end was cut by 3 bases, the J end by 4 bases, with 8 bases between. Germline V gives CDR1 SGHRS, CDR2 YFSETQ. The CDR3 is made up of 13 amino acids.

The rearrangement joins TRBV29-1 to TRBJ1-4; a weak D match, TRBD1 (5 bases). This CDR3 spans 12 amino acids. V lost 7 bases and J 11 bases, leaving 17 bases between the germline ends. Germline V CDR1 and CDR2: SQVTM, ANQGSEA. CDR3 residues: CSAWTLKGKLFF. CDR3 sequence (DNA): TGCAGCGCTTGGACATTAAAGGGTAAACTGTTTTTT.

V usage is TRBV4-1 and J usage is TRBJ2-7; D is unclear. The germline V gene encodes CDR1 MGHRA and CDR2 YSYEKL. The ends were cut back, 0 bases at V and 2 bases at J, with 11 bases in the middle. The CDR3 length is 15 residues. CDR3 nucleotide sequence: TGCGCCAGCAGCCAAGATGCGCAGGCAGCCTACGAGCAGTACTTC. It is translated as CASSQDAQAAYEQYF.

V and J are TRBV7-3 and TRBJ2-5; 13 nucleotides agree with TRBD2. V was pared by 5 bases and J by 5 bases, with 8 bases of the junction left unmatched. The CDR3 length is 16 residues. The germline V gene encodes CDR1 SGHTA and CDR2 FQGTGA. CDR3 DNA sequence: TGTGCCAGCAGCCCTGGACTAGCGGGAGATTACGAGACCCAGTACTTC. This translates into CASSPGLAGDYETQYF. Filled out from reference TRBV7-3 and TRBJ2-5, the complete variable domain reads GAGVSQTPSNKVTEKGKYVELRCDPISGHTALYWYRQSLGQGPEFLIYFQGTGAADDSGLPNDRFFAVRPEGSVSTLKIQRTERGDSAVYLCASSPGLAGDYETQYFGPGTRLLVL.

There are a few counts of this clone. The J gene is TRBJ1-5, the V gene TRBV21-1; the D segment call TRBD1 is taken from the table without a DNA check. TRBV21-1 is listed as a pseudogene. This CDR3 contains 14 residues. The CDR3 bases are TGTGCCCGAAAAACAGGGAAGGACAATCAGCCCCAGCATTTT. Translated, it gives CARKTGKDNQPQHF.

The chain uses TRBV19 and TRBJ2-3, with 7 bases fitting TRBD1. J lost 2 bases, V lost 1 base, and 12 bases had no gene match. This CDR3 comprises 18 residues. Germline V lookup: CDR1 LNHDA, CDR2 SQIVND (reference sequence). The CDR3 protein is CASSIGQGYKIPTDTQYF. DNA of the CDR3: TGTGCCAGTAGTATAGGACAGGGATACAAGATTCCCACAGATACGCAGTATTTT.

This chain links TRBV28 with TRBJ2-7; D is unclear. In germline, CDR1 is MDHEN, CDR2 SYDVKM. V lost 4 bases to trimming and J lost 9 bases, with 16 bases between them. CDR3 length: 13 residues. CDR3 DNA: TGTGCCAGCAGTTCCCTATACGGCGGTGGGCAGTACTTC. Amino acids: CASSSLYGGGQYF.

The chain has TRBV11-2 and TRBJ2-2, with 10 bases that match TRBD2. J gave up 6 bases and V 2 bases, and 6 bases lay outside the gene matches. This CDR3 spans 16 amino acids. The germline V gene has CDR1 SGHAT and CDR2 FQNNGV. CDR3 protein: CASSLYSGGASGELFF. In DNA, the CDR3 is TGTGCCAGCAGCTTATACAGCGGGGGGGCCTCCGGGGAGCTGTTTTTT.

This clone was seen only a few times. The rearrangement joins TRBV12-5 to TRBJ1-2, with a tentative D call TRBD1 (5 bases). The CDR3 spans 13 residues. Trimming cost V 2 bases and J 3 bases, with 7 bases left between them. Germline V gene data show CDR1 as LGHNT and CDR2 as FRNRAP. The CDR3 loop is CASGLRGDYGYTF. CDR3 nucleotides: TGTGCTAGTGGTTTGAGGGGCGACTATGGCTACACCTTC.

The J gene is TRBJ1-1, the V gene TRBV7-8; D ambiguous. The CDR3 loop spans 14 amino acids. The V gene's germline CDR1 is SGHVS and CDR2 FQNEAQ. V dropped 1 base and J dropped 4 bases, with 10 bases sitting between them. The CDR3 DNA sequence: TGTGCCAGCAGCTTAGAGGCGCGGGGCACTGAAGCTTTCTTT. It is translated as CASSLEARGTEAFF.

Points on this clone: Other nucleotide sequences in the sample specify the same CDR3. V and J are TRBV6-5 and TRBJ2-7; unclear D gene. CDR1 MNHEY and CDR2 SVGAGI come from the germline V gene. V was pared by 0 bases and J by 0 bases, with 9 bases between. The CDR3 runs to 15 residues. This chain's CDR3 is CASSYSSVSSYEQYF. CDR3 coding DNA: TGTGCCAGCAGTTACTCTTCGGTGAGCTCCTACGAGCAGTACTTC.

This chain joins TRBV5-4 and TRBJ2-7, with D possibly matching TRBD2 (6 bases). Trimming took 1 base from V and 0 from J, leaving 17 bases between them. CDR3 length equals 17 residues. Germline values: CDR1 SGHNT, CDR2 YYREEE (reference sequence). CDR3 nucleotides: TGTGCCAGCAGCTTGAGGTTAGCGGCGATAAGCTCCTACGAGCAGTACTTC. It is translated as CASSLRLAAISSYEQYF.